The rows below give T cell receptor beta chains drawn from one sample of a study of T cell repertoires in ileal Crohn's disease. TCRdb keeps only in-frame clones here, not all; method: immunoSEQ multiplex PCR. The sample yields 10,000 to 15,000 clones, 80% to 90% seen once. Sequenced sample: ileal tissue. The receptors were gathered from an adult with Crohn's disease. Each CDR3 is given with its conserved first and last residue. The order of the fields is D gene, clone size, V gene, J gene, CDR3 DNA, CDR3 protein. D genes are given only for firm matches. Clone size, where shown, is once, few, many, or a class for clones that have expanded.

d_gene: NA
abundance: NA
v_gene: TRBV5-4
j_gene: TRBJ1-2
CDR3nt: TGTGCCAGCAGCTTGGATCTGACGGGCTATGGCTACACCTTC
CDR3aa: CASSLDLTGYGYTF

d_gene: TRBD2
abundance: NA
v_gene: TRBV5-6
j_gene: TRBJ2-1
CDR3nt: TGTGCCAGCAGCCCGGAGGGTAGCGGGTCCTACAATGAGCAGTTCTTC
CDR3aa: CASSPEGSGSYNEQFF

d_gene: TRBD1
abundance: NA
v_gene: TRBV19
j_gene: TRBJ1-1
CDR3nt: TGTGCCAGTAGTACAGGGGGCGCCGCCACTGAAGCTTTCTTT
CDR3aa: CASSTGGAATEAFF

d_gene: NA
abundance: NA
v_gene: TRBV30
j_gene: TRBJ2-1
CDR3nt: TGTGCCTGGAGTAGAGGGGACAAGTACAATGAGCAGTTCTTC
CDR3aa: CAWSRGDKYNEQFF

d_gene: NA
abundance: NA
v_gene: TRBV30
j_gene: TRBJ1-6
CDR3nt: TGTGCCTGGAGTGTTGGCCGCTCACCCCTCCACTTT
CDR3aa: CAWSVGRSPLHF

d_gene: NA
abundance: NA
v_gene: TRBV28
j_gene: TRBJ1-5
CDR3nt: TGTGCCAGCAGTCGGACAGTTAATCAGCCCCAGCATTTT
CDR3aa: CASSRTVNQPQHF

d_gene: TRBD1
abundance: NA
v_gene: TRBV7-2
j_gene: TRBJ1-1
CDR3nt: TGTGCCAGCAGCTACGACAGGGGGGATGCTTTCTTT
CDR3aa: CASSYDRGDAFF

d_gene: TRBD2
abundance: NA
v_gene: TRBV5-6
j_gene: TRBJ2-7
CDR3nt: TGTGCCAGCAGCTTGTATTTCGCGGGGGGCGCGGAGGTCGGGCAGTACTTC
CDR3aa: CASSLYFAGGAEVGQYF

d_gene: NA
abundance: NA
v_gene: TRBV19
j_gene: TRBJ1-2
CDR3nt: TGTGCCAGTAGTATCGCCGGGACTGCCTATGGCTACACCTTC
CDR3aa: CASSIAGTAYGYTF

d_gene: NA
abundance: NA
v_gene: TRBV7-2
j_gene: TRBJ2-3
CDR3nt: TGTGCCAGCAACGACAGAATCACAGATACGCAGTATTTT
CDR3aa: CASNDRITDTQYF

d_gene: TRBD1
abundance: NA
v_gene: TRBV5-6
j_gene: TRBJ1-6
CDR3nt: TGTGCCAGCAAAACGACAGGGAGTTCACCCCTCCACTTT
CDR3aa: CASKTTGSSPLHF

d_gene: NA
abundance: NA
v_gene: TRBV7-2
j_gene: TRBJ2-7
CDR3nt: TGTGCCAGCAGCCCTTGGGCCAACGAGCAGTACTTC
CDR3aa: CASSPWANEQYF

d_gene: NA
abundance: NA
v_gene: TRBV2
j_gene: TRBJ1-6
CDR3nt: TGTGCCAGCGCAGGGCAGGGCAACTCACCCCTCCACTTT
CDR3aa: CASAGQGNSPLHF

d_gene: NA
abundance: NA
v_gene: TRBV5-6
j_gene: TRBJ2-7
CDR3nt: TGTGCCAGCAGCCGACAGGACTCCTACGAGCAGTACTTC
CDR3aa: CASSRQDSYEQYF

d_gene: NA
abundance: NA
v_gene: TRBV15
j_gene: TRBJ1-2
CDR3nt: TGTGCCACCAGCAGAGGGACAGTCTATGGCTACACCTTC
CDR3aa: CATSRGTVYGYTF

d_gene: NA
abundance: NA
v_gene: TRBV14
j_gene: TRBJ1-2
CDR3nt: TGTGCCAGCAGCCAGTACAGGGCCTATGGCTACACCTTC
CDR3aa: CASSQYRAYGYTF

d_gene: TRBD2
abundance: NA
v_gene: TRBV11-2
j_gene: TRBJ2-1
CDR3nt: TGTGCCAGCAGCTTAGAGCTAGCGGGGAGCTCCTACAATGAGCAGTTCTTC
CDR3aa: CASSLELAGSSYNEQFF

d_gene: TRBD1
abundance: NA
v_gene: TRBV4-1
j_gene: TRBJ1-2
CDR3nt: TGCGCCAGCAGCCAAGGGACAGGGGTTTATGGCTACACCTTC
CDR3aa: CASSQGTGVYGYTF

d_gene: TRBD1
abundance: NA
v_gene: TRBV27
j_gene: TRBJ2-7
CDR3nt: TGTGCCAGCAGTCCGGGAATTGGGACAGACTACGAGCAGTACTTC
CDR3aa: CASSPGIGTDYEQYF

d_gene: NA
abundance: NA
v_gene: TRBV14
j_gene: TRBJ1-1
CDR3nt: TGTGCCAGCAGCCCGCCCGGAAGGGGGTCCACTGAAGCTTTCTTT
CDR3aa: CASSPPGRGSTEAFF

d_gene: TRBD1
abundance: NA
v_gene: TRBV19
j_gene: TRBJ2-5
CDR3nt: TGTGCCAGTAGTGTAGGGACAGGGGGCCAAGAGACCCAGTACTTC
CDR3aa: CASSVGTGGQETQYF

d_gene: NA
abundance: NA
v_gene: TRBV7-2
j_gene: TRBJ1-1
CDR3nt: TGTGCCAGCAGCTTTGGAGCGGTGAACACTGAAGCTTTCTTT
CDR3aa: CASSFGAVNTEAFF

d_gene: NA
abundance: NA
v_gene: TRBV30
j_gene: TRBJ1-6
CDR3nt: TGTGCCTGGACTTGGGGTAGGCAGGGTCGATCACCCCTCCACTTT
CDR3aa: CAWTWGRQGRSPLHF

d_gene: NA
abundance: NA
v_gene: TRBV2
j_gene: TRBJ1-6
CDR3nt: TGTGCCAGCACGTCGGAGGGCCGCAATTCACCCCTCCACTTT
CDR3aa: CASTSEGRNSPLHF

d_gene: TRBD1
abundance: NA
v_gene: TRBV28
j_gene: TRBJ1-2
CDR3nt: TGTGCCAGCAGTCACGACAGGGGGATACTATGGGGCTACACCTTC
CDR3aa: CASSHDRGILWGYTF

d_gene: NA
abundance: NA
v_gene: TRBV27
j_gene: TRBJ2-3
CDR3nt: TGTGCCACCAAGACAGCGCGAGGCACAGATACGCAGTATTTT
CDR3aa: CATKTARGTDTQYF

d_gene: TRBD2
abundance: NA
v_gene: TRBV11-3
j_gene: TRBJ2-2
CDR3nt: TGTGCCAGCAGCCGTGTTAGCGGGAGCCTCACCGGGGAGCTGTTTTTT
CDR3aa: CASSRVSGSLTGELFF

d_gene: NA
abundance: NA
v_gene: TRBV7-9
j_gene: TRBJ1-2
CDR3nt: TGTGCCAGCAGCCCCACCGGAGCCCAGATTAACTATGGCTACACCTTC
CDR3aa: CASSPTGAQINYGYTF

d_gene: TRBD1
abundance: NA
v_gene: TRBV7-2
j_gene: TRBJ1-1
CDR3nt: TGTGCCAGCAGCCTCACCAGGGGGAGTACTGAAGCTTTCTTT
CDR3aa: CASSLTRGSTEAFF

d_gene: NA
abundance: NA
v_gene: TRBV21-1
j_gene: TRBJ1-5
CDR3nt: TGTGCCAGCAGCAAACTGGGGACAGGGCCGGAGAAGGAGTCCCAGCATTTT
CDR3aa: CASSKLGTGPEKESQHF

d_gene: NA
abundance: few
v_gene: TRBV9
j_gene: TRBJ1-1
CDR3nt: TGTGCCAGCAGCGTGCAGGGGTTCAACACTGAAGCTTTCTTT
CDR3aa: CASSVQGFNTEAFF

d_gene: NA
abundance: NA
v_gene: TRBV28
j_gene: TRBJ1-6
CDR3nt: TGTGCCAGCAGTTCCCCTGGGTGGGGCCGGAATTCACCCCTCCACTTT
CDR3aa: CASSSPGWGRNSPLHF

d_gene: NA
abundance: NA
v_gene: TRBV5-8
j_gene: TRBJ2-7
CDR3nt: TGTGCCAGCAGCTTGGGACAGTTCACCTACGAGCAGTACTTC
CDR3aa: CASSLGQFTYEQYF

d_gene: TRBD2
abundance: once
v_gene: TRBV13
j_gene: TRBJ2-7
CDR3nt: TGTGCCAGCAGCCCTCCGGGACTAGCACAGTACGAGCAGTACTTC
CDR3aa: CASSPPGLAQYEQYF

d_gene: NA
abundance: NA
v_gene: TRBV2
j_gene: TRBJ1-5
CDR3nt: TGTGCCAGCAGTGGGGAGGGGGGGAGAAGCAATCAGCCCCAGCATTTT
CDR3aa: CASSGEGGRSNQPQHF

d_gene: TRBD1
abundance: few
v_gene: TRBV30
j_gene: TRBJ1-6
CDR3nt: TGTGCCTGGAGTTCGGGACAGGATAATTCACCCCTCCACTTT
CDR3aa: CAWSSGQDNSPLHF

d_gene: TRBD1
abundance: NA
v_gene: TRBV5-1
j_gene: TRBJ1-6
CDR3nt: TGCGCCAGCAGCTTGGAGGGACAGGCTCATAATTCACCCCTCCACTTT
CDR3aa: CASSLEGQAHNSPLHF

d_gene: NA
abundance: NA
v_gene: TRBV28
j_gene: TRBJ2-3
CDR3nt: TGTGCCAGCAGAATAAGCACAGATACGCAGTATTTT
CDR3aa: CASRISTDTQYF

d_gene: NA
abundance: NA
v_gene: TRBV6-5
j_gene: TRBJ2-1
CDR3nt: TGTGCCAGCAGACCGACAGGCTACAATGAGCAGTTCTTC
CDR3aa: CASRPTGYNEQFF

d_gene: TRBD1
abundance: NA
v_gene: TRBV6-1
j_gene: TRBJ2-4
CDR3nt: TGTGCCAGCAGTGGACAGGGGGCCTCCCCCAACTTC
CDR3aa: CASSGQGASPNF

d_gene: NA
abundance: NA
v_gene: TRBV5-1
j_gene: TRBJ1-5
CDR3nt: TGCGCCAGCAGCTTGGGTCGCGATCAGCCCCAGCATTTT
CDR3aa: CASSLGRDQPQHF

d_gene: NA
abundance: NA
v_gene: TRBV6-5
j_gene: TRBJ1-1
CDR3nt: TGTGCCAGCAGTTTCGACAGGCGGAACACTGAAGCTTTCTTT
CDR3aa: CASSFDRRNTEAFF

d_gene: TRBD2
abundance: NA
v_gene: TRBV28
j_gene: TRBJ2-7
CDR3nt: TGTGCCAGCGGAGGACTAGCGGCTTGGGAGCAGTACTTC
CDR3aa: CASGGLAAWEQYF

d_gene: TRBD2
abundance: NA
v_gene: TRBV7-2
j_gene: TRBJ2-2
CDR3nt: TGTGCCAGCAGCTTAGCTCTAGCGGGGGGGGGAAGGGTCACCGGGGAGCTGTTTTTT
CDR3aa: CASSLALAGGGRVTGELFF

d_gene: NA
abundance: NA
v_gene: TRBV30
j_gene: TRBJ1-1
CDR3nt: TGTGCCTGGAGTGTACTAGGGTCGGGAAAAGCTTTCTTT
CDR3aa: CAWSVLGSGKAFF

d_gene: TRBD1
abundance: NA
v_gene: TRBV2
j_gene: TRBJ1-3
CDR3nt: TGTGCCAGCAGTGAAGCCCCGAGGGGGCGGTACACCATATATTTT
CDR3aa: CASSEAPRGRYTIYF

d_gene: NA
abundance: NA
v_gene: TRBV9
j_gene: TRBJ2-1
CDR3nt: TGTGCCAGCAGCGTAGAAGGGAGCCGCTACAATGAGCAGTTCTTC
CDR3aa: CASSVEGSRYNEQFF

d_gene: TRBD1
abundance: NA
v_gene: TRBV5-1
j_gene: TRBJ1-2
CDR3nt: TGCGCCAGCAGCTTCGCCGGACAGGGCCAGACTGGCTACACCTTC
CDR3aa: CASSFAGQGQTGYTF

d_gene: NA
abundance: NA
v_gene: TRBV19
j_gene: TRBJ1-1
CDR3nt: TGTGCCAGTAGAAAGGGGCTTGGCACTGAAGCTTTCTTT
CDR3aa: CASRKGLGTEAFF

d_gene: NA
abundance: NA
v_gene: TRBV2
j_gene: TRBJ1-5
CDR3nt: TGTGCCAGCAGTGTGCAGGGCCGACAGCCCCAGCATTTT
CDR3aa: CASSVQGRQPQHF

d_gene: NA
abundance: NA
v_gene: TRBV2
j_gene: TRBJ2-7
CDR3nt: TGTGCCAGCACCCGGACCGGGGTCGAGCAGTACTTC
CDR3aa: CASTRTGVEQYF

d_gene: TRBD1
abundance: few
v_gene: TRBV10-1
j_gene: TRBJ2-7
CDR3nt: TGCGCCAGCGGGACAGGGACCTACGAGCAGTACTTC
CDR3aa: CASGTGTYEQYF

d_gene: TRBD1
abundance: NA
v_gene: TRBV7-9
j_gene: TRBJ1-4
CDR3nt: TGTGCCAGCAATCGAGGACAGGAAACTAATGAAAAACTGTTTTTT
CDR3aa: CASNRGQETNEKLFF

d_gene: TRBD1
abundance: NA
v_gene: TRBV12-5
j_gene: TRBJ1-4
CDR3nt: TGTGCTAGTGGTTTGGTCCGGGACAGGGAGGCCGAAAAACTGTTTTTT
CDR3aa: CASGLVRDREAEKLFF

d_gene: TRBD1
abundance: NA
v_gene: TRBV6-1
j_gene: TRBJ1-4
CDR3nt: TGTGCCAGCACCAGAGGAGGGGGACAGAGCAGGTTT
CDR3aa: CASTRGGGQSRF

d_gene: NA
abundance: NA
v_gene: TRBV11-2
j_gene: TRBJ1-2
CDR3nt: TGTGCCAGCAGCTTAGATCCTGCCAGAAACTATGGCTACACCTTC
CDR3aa: CASSLDPARNYGYTF

d_gene: NA
abundance: NA
v_gene: TRBV28
j_gene: TRBJ2-7
CDR3nt: TGTGCCAGCTCCAAAACGGCCCCAGGGTTGTGGTACGAGCAGTACTTC
CDR3aa: CASSKTAPGLWYEQYF